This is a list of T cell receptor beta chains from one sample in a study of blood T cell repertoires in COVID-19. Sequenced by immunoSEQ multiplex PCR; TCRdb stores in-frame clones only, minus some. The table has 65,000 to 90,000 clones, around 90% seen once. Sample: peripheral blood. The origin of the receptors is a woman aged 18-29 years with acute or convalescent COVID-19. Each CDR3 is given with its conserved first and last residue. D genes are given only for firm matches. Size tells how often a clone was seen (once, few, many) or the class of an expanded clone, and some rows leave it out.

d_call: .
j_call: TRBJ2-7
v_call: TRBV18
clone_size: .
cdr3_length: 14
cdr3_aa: CASSHSGKHYEQYF
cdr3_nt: TGTGCCAGCTCACATTCGGGAAAGCACTACGAGCAGTACTTC

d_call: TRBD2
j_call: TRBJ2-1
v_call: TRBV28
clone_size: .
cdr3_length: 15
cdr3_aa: CASSGTSLVYNEQFF
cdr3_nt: TGTGCCAGCAGTGGGACTAGTTTGGTATACAATGAGCAGTTCTTC

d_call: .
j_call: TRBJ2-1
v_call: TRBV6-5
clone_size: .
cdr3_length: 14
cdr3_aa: CASSYPISYNEQFF
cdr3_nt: TGTGCCAGCAGTTACCCCATCAGTTACAATGAGCAGTTCTTC

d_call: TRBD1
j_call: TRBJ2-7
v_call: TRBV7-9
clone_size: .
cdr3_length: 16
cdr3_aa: CASSLLTGGLRSEQYF
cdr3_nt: TGTGCCAGCAGCTTATTGACAGGGGGCTTGCGCTCCGAGCAGTACTTC

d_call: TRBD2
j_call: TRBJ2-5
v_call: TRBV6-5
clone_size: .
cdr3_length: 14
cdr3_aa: CASSTLAGMETQYF
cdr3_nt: TGTGCCAGCAGCACACTAGCGGGGATGGAGACCCAGTACTTC

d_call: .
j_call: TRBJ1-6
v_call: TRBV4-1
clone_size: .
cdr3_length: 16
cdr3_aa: CASSQVPGVRNSPLHF
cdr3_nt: TGCGCCAGCAGCCAAGTTCCAGGGGTAAGGAATTCACCCCTCCACTTT

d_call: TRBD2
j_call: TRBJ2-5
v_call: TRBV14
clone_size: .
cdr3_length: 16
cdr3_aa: CASSQRGLAGAETQYF
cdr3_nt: TGTGCCAGCAGCCAACGGGGACTAGCGGGAGCAGAGACCCAGTACTTC

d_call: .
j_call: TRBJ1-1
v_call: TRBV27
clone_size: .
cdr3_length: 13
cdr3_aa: CASRQGMGTEAFF
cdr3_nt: TGTGCCAGCAGACAGGGAATGGGCACTGAAGCTTTCTTT

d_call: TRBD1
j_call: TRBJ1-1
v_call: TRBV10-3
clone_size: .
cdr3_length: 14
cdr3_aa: CAISATDRDTEAFF
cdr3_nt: TGTGCCATCAGTGCGACAGACAGGGACACTGAAGCTTTCTTT

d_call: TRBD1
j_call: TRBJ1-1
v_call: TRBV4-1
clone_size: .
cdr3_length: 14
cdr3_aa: CASSPSRDSSEAFF
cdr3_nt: TGCGCCAGCAGCCCCAGCCGGGACAGTTCTGAAGCTTTCTTT

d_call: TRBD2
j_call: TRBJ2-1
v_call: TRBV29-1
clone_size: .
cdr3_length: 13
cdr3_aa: CSVVLADHNEQFF
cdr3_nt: TGCAGCGTAGTACTAGCGGACCACAATGAGCAGTTCTTC

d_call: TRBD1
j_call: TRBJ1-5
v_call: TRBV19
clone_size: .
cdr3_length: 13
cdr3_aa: CATDKQGDGTQHF
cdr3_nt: TGTGCCACCGATAAACAGGGGGATGGTACCCAGCATTTT

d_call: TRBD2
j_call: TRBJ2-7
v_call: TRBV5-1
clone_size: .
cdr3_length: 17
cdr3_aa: CASSSGLAGMTSYEQYF
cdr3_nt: TGCGCCAGCAGCTCCGGACTAGCGGGGATGACTTCCTACGAGCAGTACTTC

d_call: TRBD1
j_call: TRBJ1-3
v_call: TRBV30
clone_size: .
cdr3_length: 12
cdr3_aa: CAWGQGGNTIYF
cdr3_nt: TGTGCCTGGGGACAGGGAGGAAACACCATATATTTT

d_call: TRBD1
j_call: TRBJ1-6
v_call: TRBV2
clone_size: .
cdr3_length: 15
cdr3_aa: CASTDRGMGNSPLHF
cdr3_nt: TGTGCCAGCACTGACAGGGGGATGGGTAATTCACCCCTCCACTTT

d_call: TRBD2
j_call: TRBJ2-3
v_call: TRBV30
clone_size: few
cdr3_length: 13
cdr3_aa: CARSGSRGDTQYF
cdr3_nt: TGTGCCCGGAGCGGGAGTCGTGGAGATACGCAGTATTTT

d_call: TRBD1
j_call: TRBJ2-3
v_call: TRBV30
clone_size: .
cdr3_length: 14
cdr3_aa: CACPGQGGSDTQYF
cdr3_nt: TGTGCCTGCCCGGGACAGGGAGGATCAGATACGCAGTATTTT

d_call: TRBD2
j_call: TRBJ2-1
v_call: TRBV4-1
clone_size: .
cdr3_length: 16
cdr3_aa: CASSRSLGRGDNEQFF
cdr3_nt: TGCGCCAGCAGCCGAAGCTTGGGGCGGGGGGACAATGAGCAGTTCTTC

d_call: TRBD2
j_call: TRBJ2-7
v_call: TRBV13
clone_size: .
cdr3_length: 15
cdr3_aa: CASSSTSGPSYEQYF
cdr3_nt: TGTGCCAGCAGCAGTACTAGCGGGCCTTCCTACGAGCAGTACTTC

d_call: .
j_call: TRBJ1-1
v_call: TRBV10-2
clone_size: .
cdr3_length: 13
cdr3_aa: CASSEPRFGEAFF
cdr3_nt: TGCGCCAGCAGTGAGCCCAGGTTTGGTGAAGCTTTCTTT